This TCR beta chain was identified during a study of blood T cell repertoires in COVID-19 (TCRdb year 2020). For the study in its entirety: The collaborator samples originated in the United States, Italy and Spain and spanned the acute and convalescent phases of COVID-19. HLA class I and class II types, where available, came from metadata supplied by the sample provider rather than from assay-based typing. Deeply sampled blood TCRbeta repertoires from subjects exposed to, actively infected with, or recovered from COVID-19 were included in the dataset. Sample metadata almost always included a de-identified subject ID, COVID-19 status, age in years and sex. The prospective study material was composed of cDNA or gDNA derived from T cells, B-cell-depleted T cells, or PBMCs. Samples were obtained from the ongoing ImmuneRACE study (first 160 participants) and from some 1,200 subjects provided by 6 global collaborators. The repertoires were made available in a free public database intended to serve as a resource for research on the immune response to SARS-CoV-2.

Whole blood was collected in K2EDTA tubes by collaborating institutions according to the institutions' own protocols. For TCRbeta analysis, collaborators shipped samples as frozen whole blood, isolated PBMCs, or DNA extracted from either of those sample types. Relative to germline, V is missing 7 bases and J is missing 2 bases, with 8 bases of the junction outside any gene match. For CDR1 and CDR2, the germline V gene lists KGHDR and SFDVKD. From its cysteine to its phenylalanine, the CDR3 spans 15 amino acids. Only the CDR3 part of the read is kept: 45 bases, read in frame from the first base. A remark on this clone: Its antigen is still unknown. Within one base of it there is no much larger clone, and no base qualities were kept.

TCRbeta CDR3 regions were amplified from genomic DNA using the immunoSEQ Assay, a bias-controlled multiplex PCR. The paper's data handling went like this. The number of nucleated cells in each sample was estimated from the amplification of reference gene primers within the assay. To quantify the absolute abundance of each unique TCRbeta CDR3 rearrangement, sequence reads were collapsed and filtered. For each sample, productive Simpson clonality was calculated as the square root of Simpson's diversity index across productive rearrangements. TCRdb obtained this table from immuneACCESS and retained in-frame rearrangements with V and J assigned. These tables miss some clones; where compared with another copy, unresolved V genes account for less than half of the shortfall, and the remainder is unexplained. V, J and clone size were drawn from that table, and D and trimming were deduced from the DNA. This sample has about 71,000 clones in its table, and around 87% of those were observed once. 2.7% of the sample is in the top ten clones.

What the study reported, not specific to this receptor: Clinical and demographic metadata were provided uncurated, with the amount varying by source and participant.

Specimen: peripheral blood. The source is a man aged 45-65 years with acute or convalescent COVID-19. The sequence is built from TRBV24-1 and TRBJ2-3; TRBD2 matches 7 bases in the middle. This receptor has the CDR3 CATSEASGATDTQYF. The nucleotides read TGTGCCACCAGCGAAGCTAGCGGAGCCACAGATACGCAGTATTTT.